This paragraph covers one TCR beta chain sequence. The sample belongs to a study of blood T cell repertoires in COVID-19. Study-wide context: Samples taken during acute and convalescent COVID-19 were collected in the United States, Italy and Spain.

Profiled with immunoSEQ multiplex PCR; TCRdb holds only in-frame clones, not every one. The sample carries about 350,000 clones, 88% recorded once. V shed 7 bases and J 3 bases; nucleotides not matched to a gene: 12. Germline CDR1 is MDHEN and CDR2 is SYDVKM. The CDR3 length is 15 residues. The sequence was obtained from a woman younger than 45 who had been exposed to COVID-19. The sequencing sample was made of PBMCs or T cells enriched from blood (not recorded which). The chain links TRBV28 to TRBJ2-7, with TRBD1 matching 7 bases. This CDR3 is CASTFGQGVGYEQYF. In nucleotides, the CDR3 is TGTGCCAGCACCTTCGGTCAGGGGGTGGGCTACGAGCAGTACTTC. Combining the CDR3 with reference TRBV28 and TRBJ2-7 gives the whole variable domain DVKVTQSSRYLVKRTGEKVFLECVQDMDHENMFWYRQDPGLGLRLIYFSYDVKMKEKGDIPEGYSVSREKKERFSLILESASTNQTSMYLCASTFGQGVGYEQYFGPGTRLTVT.